Listed here are 17 T cell receptor beta chains from one sample, sequenced in a study of blood T cell repertoires in COVID-19. Profiling relied on immunoSEQ multiplex PCR, and the TCRdb table lists in-frame clones only, not all of them. The sample records around 300,000 clones, 88% being singletons. The sample was PBMCs or T cells enriched from blood (not recorded which). These receptor sequences come from a woman between 50 and 59 years old who had recovered from COVID-19.

The J gene is TRBJ1-3, the V gene TRBV4-2, with D tentatively TRBD1 (6 bases). Germline V CDR1 and CDR2: LGHNA, YNFKEQ. V dropped 8 bases and J dropped 4 bases, with 18 bases sitting between them. The CDR3 consists of 15 residues. Written as DNA, the CDR3 is TGTGCCAGCGGCCGGGCCCAGGGGTTAGGAAACACCATATATTTT. It yields the protein CASGRAQGLGNTIYF.

The V and J genes are TRBV14 and TRBJ2-2; tentatively, D is TRBD1 (6 bases). The CDR3 spans 17 residues. Trimming pared 4 bases from V and 2 bases from J, leaving 17 bases between. From germline, CDR1 is SGHDN and CDR2 FVKESK. Here the CDR3 reads CASSRRTIGGNTGELFF. CDR3 bases: TGTGCCAGCAGCCGGCGAACAATAGGGGGAAACACCGGGGAGCTGTTTTTT.

The chain has TRBV6-4 and TRBJ2-1, with D perhaps TRBD2 (5 bases). V was pared by 6 bases and J by 9 bases, with 15 bases between. CDR1 is MRHNA and CDR2 is SNTAGT in the germline V gene. The CDR3 has 13 amino acids. CDR3 bases: TGTGCCAGCAGCCGCGAACAAGAGGGTGAGCAGTTCTTC. This codes for CASSREQEGEQFF.

The rearrangement links TRBV29-1 to TRBJ2-3, with 10 bases identical to TRBD2. V was pared by 5 bases and J by 10 bases, with 15 bases of the junction left unmatched. The CDR3 consists of 15 residues. Per the germline V gene, CDR1 is SQVTM and CDR2 is ANQGSEA. The CDR3 reads CSVSLEREGRASQYF. The CDR3 DNA reads as TGCAGCGTTAGTTTGGAGCGGGAGGGCCGGGCTTCGCAGTATTTT.

The rearrangement links TRBV7-3 to TRBJ2-3; 10 positions agree with TRBD2. CDR1 is SGHTA and CDR2 is FQGTGA in the germline V gene. V was pared by 0 bases and J by 0 bases, with 0 bases of the junction left unmatched. The CDR3 runs to 16 residues. The CDR3 loop reads CASSLTGLASTDTQYF. The CDR3 bases are TGTGCCAGCAGCTTAACGGGACTAGCGAGCACAGATACGCAGTATTTT.

The chain recombines TRBV28 with TRBJ2-5; D possibly corresponds to TRBD1 (5 bases). Germline CDR1 reads MDHEN; CDR2 reads SYDVKM. The CDR3 is 16 residues long. V was clipped by 3 bases and J by 5 bases, with 19 bases between them. The CDR3 is CASSFRAGKIWETQYF. CDR3 nucleotide sequence: TGTGCCAGCAGTTTCCGTGCAGGGAAAATCTGGGAGACCCAGTACTTC.

The chain's CDR3 is CASSPIPRPTGGKNIQYF. The DNA for the CDR3 is TGTGCCAGCAGCCCTATTCCTCGACCGACAGGGGGAAAAAACATTCAGTACTTC. The chain is built from TRBV7-9 and TRBJ2-4, with 9 bases identical to TRBD1. Germline CDR1 reads SEHNR; CDR2 reads FQNEAQ (reference sequence). The CDR3 extends over 18 amino acids. The J segment lost 4 bases and the V segment lost 5 bases, leaving 15 bases of the junction unmatched.

V usage is TRBV24-1 and J usage is TRBJ2-2; 9 nucleotides align to TRBD1. This CDR3 is built from 17 residues. J was trimmed by 6 bases and V by 0 bases; bases with no gene match: 7. In germline, CDR1 is KGHDR, CDR2 SFDVKD. CDR3 nucleotides: TGTGCCACCAGTGATTTGGACAGGGGGTCTGGGTCCGGGGAGCTGTTTTTT. As protein: CATSDLDRGSGSGELFF.

The chain recombines TRBV29-1 with TRBJ1-1, with 10 nucleotides matching TRBD1. There are 15 residues in the CDR3. With 7 bases clipped from V and 4 bases from J, the junction kept 12 bases outside the gene matches. Germline V gene sequence: CDR1 SQVTM, CDR2 ANQGSEA. DNA for the CDR3: TGCAGCGGCAGCGACAGGGGGCGTGCGAGCACTGAAGCTTTCTTT. As protein: CSGSDRGRASTEAFF.

V is TRBV12-3 or TRBV12-4 and J is TRBJ1-2, with D possibly being TRBD1 (5 bases). The CDR3 spans 12 residues. V dropped 1 base and J dropped 11 bases, with 11 bases sitting between them. CDR3 nucleotides: TGTGCCAGCAGTTTAGGCGTAGGGGAATACACCTTC. Translation: CASSLGVGEYTF.

The chain recombines TRBV7-9 with TRBJ1-5, with 7 bases that match TRBD1. Germline values: CDR1 SEHNR, CDR2 FQNEAQ (reference sequence). The CDR3 totals 14 residues. J lost 3 bases, V lost 5 bases, and 4 bases had no gene match. The DNA for the CDR3 is TGTGCCAGCAGCGGAGGGACAGACAATCAGCCCCAGCATTTT. This sequence encodes CASSGGTDNQPQHF. Complete variable domain (other parts from reference TRBV7-9 and TRBJ1-5): DTGVSQNPRHKITKRGQNVTFRCDPISEHNRLYWYRQTLGQGPEFLTYFQNEAQLEKSRLLSDRFSAERPKGSFSTLEIQRTEQGDSAMYLCASSGGTDNQPQHFGDGTRLSIL.

This chain links TRBV11-3 with TRBJ2-5; the match to TRBD2 covers 7 bases. The CDR3 consists of 14 residues. Germline CDR1 SGHNT, CDR2 YENEEA. V trimming: 4 bases; J trimming: 5 bases; junction bases outside the gene matches: 7. The CDR3 DNA reads TGTGCCAGCAGCTCTCAGCGGGATGCGGAGACCCAGTACTTC. Residues: CASSSQRDAETQYF.

The V call is TRBV12-5, the J call TRBJ1-5; TRBD1 is a possible D gene (6 bases). The CDR3 runs 13 residues. The germline V gene encodes CDR1 LGHNT and CDR2 FRNRAP. The germline V and J ends were trimmed by 6 bases and 4 bases, with 10 bases remaining between them. The CDR3 bases are TGTGCTAGTGGACCGGACAGAAATCAGCCCCAGCATTTT. Translation: CASGPDRNQPQHF.

V gene TRBV19 combines with J gene TRBJ1-6; 12 positions match TRBD1. The V gene end was trimmed by 2 bases and the J gene end by 11 bases; junction bases not matched to a gene: 7. Germline CDR1 LNHDA, CDR2 SQIVND (reference sequence). CDR3 length: 16 amino acids. This CDR3 is CASSINFRDRGPPLHF. DNA for the CDR3: TGTGCCAGTAGTATAAATTTCCGGGACAGGGGGCCACCCCTCCACTTT.

CDR3 in amino acids: CASSPLLSGGLAKNIQYF. CDR3 in DNA: TGTGCCAGCAGTCCCCTCTTGTCGGGTGGGTTGGCCAAAAACATTCAGTACTTC. This sequence joins TRBV28 and TRBJ2-4; the D is unclear. With 5 bases removed from V and 1 base from J, the gap between germline ends came to 21 bases. The germline V gene encodes CDR1 MDHEN and CDR2 SYDVKM. The length of the CDR3 is 18 residues. Filled out from reference TRBV28 and TRBJ2-4, the complete variable domain reads DVKVTQSSRYLVKRTGEKVFLECVQDMDHENMFWYRQDPGLGLRLIYFSYDVKMKEKGDIPEGYSVSREKKERFSLILESASTNQTSMYLCASSPLLSGGLAKNIQYFGAGTRLSVL.

The CDR3 spells CASTPGTTYEQYF. The CDR3, as DNA: TGTGCCAGCACCCCCGGGACTACCTACGAGCAGTACTTC. The V call is TRBV7-2, the J call TRBJ2-7; 7 bases align to TRBD2. The J segment lost 2 bases and the V segment lost 7 bases, leaving 5 bases of the junction unmatched. The CDR3 consists of 13 residues. Germline CDR1 SGHTA, CDR2 FQGNSA.

This chain joins TRBV7-2 and TRBJ1-6; D remains ambiguous. CDR3 length equals 13 residues. V dropped 7 bases and J dropped 3 bases, with 7 bases sitting between them. Germline V gives CDR1 SGHTA, CDR2 FQGNSA. As DNA, the CDR3 is TGTGCCAGCACCTTCAGCTATAATTCACCCCTCCACTTT. It specifies CASTFSYNSPLHF.